Listed here are 15 T cell receptor beta chains from one sample, sequenced in a study of patients and donors after allogeneic stem cell transplantation. TCRdb reanalysed the RT-PCR reads using MiXCR and keeps one entry per CDR3 protein. This table holds about a million distinct CDR3 sequences, about 20% found once. Sequences were obtained from blood, either unsorted or a sorted T cell fraction (not recorded which). These receptors were taken from a human donor who was either an allogeneic HSCT recipient or a stem cell or donor lymphocyte infusion donor (not recorded which). It is not recorded whose cells these are; they may come from a transplant donor.

About this clonotype itself: The junction shows a germline mismatch at one end, possibly a read error. The rearrangement joins TRBV3-1 to TRBJ2-2; 9 bases map to TRBD2. Germline V gene lookup returns CDR1 LGHDT and CDR2 YNNKEL (reference sequence). This CDR3 is built from 17 residues. CDR3 region: CASSHNLGLAKTGELFF. The CDR3 nucleotides read TGTGCCAGCAGCCACAACCTCGGACTAGCGAAGACCGGGGAGCTGTTTTTT.

The J gene is TRBJ2-1, the V gene TRBV21-1; the D segment call TRBD1 is taken from the table without a DNA check. TRBV21-1 is shown as a pseudogene. The CDR3 has 16 amino acids. CDR3 amino acids: CASSKEGAAFYNEQFF. CDR3 sequence (DNA): TGTGCCAGCAGCAAAGAGGGGGCAGCTTTCTACAATGAGCAGTTCTTC.

In this sample, this clonotype turned up a few times. The chain has TRBV20-1 and TRBJ2-7, with TRBD1 identical over 9 bases. This CDR3 has 11 amino acids. The germline V gene has CDR1 DFQATT and CDR2 SNEGSKA (reference sequence). V trimming: 6 bases; J trimming: 13 bases; junction bases outside the gene matches: 10. The CDR3 region is CSATKGDRVYF. The CDR3 nucleotides read TGCAGTGCCACCAAGGGGGACAGGGTATACTTC.

V usage is TRBV6-4 and J usage is TRBJ2-1, with 9 nucleotides matching TRBD2. V lost 2 bases, J lost 3 bases, and 2 bases stayed unmatched. Germline V gene sequence: CDR1 MRHNA, CDR2 SNTAGT. The CDR3 extends over 15 amino acids. The chain's CDR3 is CASSDPTSGYNEQFF. The CDR3, as DNA: TGTGCCAGCAGTGACCCGACTAGCGGCTACAATGAGCAGTTCTTC.

This clonotype was picked up a small number of times. The J gene is TRBJ1-1, the V gene TRBV12-3 or TRBV12-4; 8 positions match TRBD1. J was trimmed by 3 bases and V by 0 bases; bases with no gene match: 0. The CDR3 runs to 14 residues. CDR3 loop: CASSLATGDTEAFF. CDR3 bases: TGTGCCAGCAGTTTAGCGACAGGGGACACTGAAGCTTTCTTT.

Details on this clonotype: Possible read error: a much larger clone is one base away. V is TRBV10-3 and J is TRBJ2-7, with unresolved D. The CDR3 spans 13 residues. Germline V CDR1 and CDR2: ENHRY, SYGVKD. The CDR3 region has the DNA TGTGCCATCAGTGAGAATGAACTTCACGAGCGGTACTTC. Translated, it gives CAISENELHERYF.

The CDR3 spells CASSARDRMNYGYTF. CDR3 nucleotide sequence: TGTGCCAGCAGCGCGCGGGACAGGATGAACTATGGCTACACCTTC. The chain joins TRBV9 to TRBJ1-2; 8 bases fit TRBD1. Per germline, CDR1 SGDLS and CDR2 YYNGEE. J was trimmed by 2 bases and V by 3 bases; bases with no gene match: 6. This CDR3 has 15 residues.

This clonotype was counted only a few times. The chain couples TRBV19 to TRBJ2-3; tentative D call: TRBD1 (6 bases). Per germline, CDR1 LNHDA and CDR2 SQIVND (reference sequence). The CDR3 extends over 15 amino acids. V dropped 6 bases and J dropped 3 bases, with 16 bases sitting between them. This CDR3 is CASRTQGVGTDTQYF. The CDR3 nucleotides are TGTGCCAGTAGAACACAGGGTGTTGGGACAGATACGCAGTATTTT.

Ten or more counts support this clonotype. The rearrangement uses TRBV7-3 and TRBJ2-1; 8 bases agree with TRBD2. Germline V gene lookup returns CDR1 SGHTA and CDR2 FQGTGA. The trim removed 1 base at V and 4 bases at J, leaving 6 bases unmatched. This CDR3 comprises 16 residues. For the CDR3, the DNA is TGTGCCAGCAGCTTAAGACCAGCGGGAGAGTACAATGAGCAGTTCTTC. Its translation: CASSLRPAGEYNEQFF. Based on the CDR3 plus reference TRBV7-3 and TRBJ2-1, the full variable domain is GAGVSQTPSNKVTEKGKYVELRCDPISGHTALYWYRQSLGQGPEFLIYFQGTGAADDSGLPNDRFFAVRPEGSVSTLKIQRTERGDSAVYLCASSLRPAGEYNEQFFGPGTRLTVL.

This clonotype was found a few times. The gene calls are TRBV12-3 or TRBV12-4 and TRBJ1-4; D gene uncertain. The CDR3 loop spans 15 amino acids. V shed 6 bases and J shed 8 bases, with 19 bases lying between them. The CDR3 region is CASSPTTVPGEKLFF. CDR3 bases: TGTGCCAGCAGCCCAACAACAGTCCCCGGGGAAAAACTGTTTTTT.

The chain is built from TRBV4-1 and TRBJ2-7, with 8 bases identical to TRBD2. Germline CDR1 MGHRA, CDR2 YSYEKL. Germline trimming cut 1 base from V and 2 bases from J; bases unmatched to any gene: 1. The CDR3 covers 14 residues. This CDR3 reads CASSQAGGTYEQYF. The CDR3 region has the DNA TGCGCCAGCAGCCAAGCGGGAGGGACCTACGAGCAGTACTTC.

This clonotype showed up just a few times. The rearrangement uses TRBV6-2 or TRBV6-3 and TRBJ1-6; no definite D call. The CDR3 totals 14 residues. Trimming took off 2 bases at V and 9 bases at J, with 11 bases between the two ends. From germline, CDR1 is MNHEY and CDR2 SVGEGT. The CDR3, as DNA: TGTGCCAGCAGTTACGGGCGGGAGGCTTCACCCCTCCACTTT. It specifies CASSYGREASPLHF.

This chain links TRBV20-1 with TRBJ2-7; the D gene is possibly TRBD2 (5 bases). V was cut by 6 bases and J by 3 bases, with 27 bases left in between. Germline values: CDR1 DFQATT, CDR2 SNEGSKA (reference sequence). The CDR3 spans 17 residues. CDR3 amino acids: CSATTSGKRTKVYEQYF. For the CDR3, the DNA is TGCAGTGCAACCACTTCGGGGAAGAGGACGAAAGTCTACGAGCAGTACTTC.

The CDR3: CASSLPPGTPKTYEQYF. The CDR3 coding sequence is TGTGCCAGCAGTCTCCCGCCTGGGACTCCTAAGACCTACGAGCAGTACTTC. This chain links TRBV12-3 or TRBV12-4 with TRBJ2-7; possible D gene TRBD2, 6 bases. The CDR3 loop spans 17 amino acids. V was trimmed by 5 bases and J by 2 bases, leaving 22 bases between them.

The sample holds a few counts of this clonotype. The gene calls are TRBV18 and TRBJ2-7; no clear D. Germline CDR1 is KGHSH and CDR2 is LQKENI. The CDR3 is made up of 12 amino acids. Trimming took 3 bases from V and 6 from J, leaving 9 bases between them. The CDR3 DNA follows: TGTGCCAGCTCACCTCTTCCGGGCGAGCAGTACTTC. This codes for CASSPLPGEQYF.